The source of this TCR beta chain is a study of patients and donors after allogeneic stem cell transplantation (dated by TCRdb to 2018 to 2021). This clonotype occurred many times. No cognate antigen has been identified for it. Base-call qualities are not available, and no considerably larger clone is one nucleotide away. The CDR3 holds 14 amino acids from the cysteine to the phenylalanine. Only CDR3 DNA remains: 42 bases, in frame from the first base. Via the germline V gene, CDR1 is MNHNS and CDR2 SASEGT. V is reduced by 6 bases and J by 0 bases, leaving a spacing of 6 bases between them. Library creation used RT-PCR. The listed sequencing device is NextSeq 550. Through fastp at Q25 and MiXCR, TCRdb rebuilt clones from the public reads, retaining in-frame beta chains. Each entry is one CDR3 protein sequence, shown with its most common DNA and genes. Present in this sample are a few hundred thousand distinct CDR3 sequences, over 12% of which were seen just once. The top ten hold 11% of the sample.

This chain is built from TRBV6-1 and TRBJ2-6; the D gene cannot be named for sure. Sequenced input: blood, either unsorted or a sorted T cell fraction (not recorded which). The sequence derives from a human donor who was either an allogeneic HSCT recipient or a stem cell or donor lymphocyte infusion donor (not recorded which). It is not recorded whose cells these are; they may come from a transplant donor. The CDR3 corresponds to CASRADSGANVLTF. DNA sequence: TGTGCCAGCAGAGCAGACTCTGGGGCCAACGTCCTGACTTTC.